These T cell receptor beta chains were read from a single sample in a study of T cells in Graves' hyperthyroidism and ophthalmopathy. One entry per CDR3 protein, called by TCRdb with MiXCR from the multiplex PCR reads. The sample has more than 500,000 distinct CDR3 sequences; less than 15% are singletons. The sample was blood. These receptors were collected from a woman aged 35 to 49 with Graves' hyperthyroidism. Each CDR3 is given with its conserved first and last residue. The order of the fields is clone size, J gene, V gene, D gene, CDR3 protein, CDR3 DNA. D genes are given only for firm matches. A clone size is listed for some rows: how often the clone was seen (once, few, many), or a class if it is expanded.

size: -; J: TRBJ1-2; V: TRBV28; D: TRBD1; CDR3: CASSRGDSYGYTF; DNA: TGTGCCAGCAGCAGGGGGGACAGCTATGGCTACACCTTC
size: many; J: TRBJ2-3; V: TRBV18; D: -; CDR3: CASSPKSSTDTQYF; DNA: TGTGCCAGCTCACCCAAGAGCAGCACAGATACGCAGTATTTT
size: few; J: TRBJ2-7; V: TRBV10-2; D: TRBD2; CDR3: CASTNTFSGGLDEQYF; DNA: TGCGCCAGCACAAACACCTTTTCCGGGGGGTTGGACGAGCAGTACTTC
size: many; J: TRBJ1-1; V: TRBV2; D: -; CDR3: CASSAARAGAFF; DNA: TGTGCCAGCAGCGCCGCCAGGGCCGGGGCTTTCTTT
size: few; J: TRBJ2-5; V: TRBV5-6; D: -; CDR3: CASRPTGGGETQYF; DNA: TGTGCCAGCAGACCAACAGGGGGGGGGGAGACCCAGTACTTC
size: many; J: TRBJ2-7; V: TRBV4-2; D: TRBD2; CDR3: CASSQALAGAYEQYF; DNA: TGTGCCAGCAGCCAAGCTCTAGCGGGAGCTTACGAGCAGTACTTC
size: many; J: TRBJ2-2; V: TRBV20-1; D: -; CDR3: CSARAALASGELFF; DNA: TGCAGTGCTAGAGCTGCGCTAGCGTCCGGGGAGCTGTTTTTT
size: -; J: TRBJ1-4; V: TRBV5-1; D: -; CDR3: CASSLEGPTNEKLFF; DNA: TGCGCCAGCAGCTTGGAGGGTCCCACTAATGAAAAACTGTTTTTT
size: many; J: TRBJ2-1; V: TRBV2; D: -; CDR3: CASSGTAYNEQFF; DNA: TGTGCCAGCAGTGGTACAGCATACAATGAGCAGTTCTTC
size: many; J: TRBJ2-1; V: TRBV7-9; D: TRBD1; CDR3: CASSLGNRGVWYNEQFF; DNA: TGTGCCAGCAGCTTAGGAAACAGGGGAGTGTGGTACAATGAGCAGTTCTTC
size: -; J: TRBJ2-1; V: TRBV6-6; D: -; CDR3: CASSYSKAPLYNEQFF; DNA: TGTGCCAGCAGTTACTCGAAAGCTCCCTTATACAATGAGCAGTTCTTC
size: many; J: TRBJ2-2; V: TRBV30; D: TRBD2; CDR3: CAWSGEGVTGELFF; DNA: TGTGCCTGGAGTGGGGAGGGAGTAACCGGGGAGCTGTTTTTT
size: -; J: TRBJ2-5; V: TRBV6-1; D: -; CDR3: CASRRGNNQETQYF; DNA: TGTGCCAGCAGGAGGGGGAACAACCAAGAGACCCAGTACTTC
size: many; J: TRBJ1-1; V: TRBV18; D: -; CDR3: CASSPGRAEAEAFF; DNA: TGTGCCAGCTCACCGGGCAGGGCAGAAGCTGAAGCTTTCTTT
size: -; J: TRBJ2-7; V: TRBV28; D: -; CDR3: CASGNGADVACEQYF; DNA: TGTGCCAGCGGTAACGGTGCGGACGTAGCCTGCGAGCAGTACTTC
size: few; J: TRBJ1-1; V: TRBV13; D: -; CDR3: CASRTLTDEAFF; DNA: TGTGCCAGCAGAACCCTAACAGATGAAGCTTTCTTT
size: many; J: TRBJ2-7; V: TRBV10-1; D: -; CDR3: CASSESGSLYEQYF; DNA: TGCGCCAGCAGTGAGTCCGGGAGCCTCTACGAGCAGTACTTC
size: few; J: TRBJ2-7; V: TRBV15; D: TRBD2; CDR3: CATSSWASGGYEQYF; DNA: TGTGCCACCAGCAGTTGGGCTAGCGGGGGCTACGAGCAGTACTTC
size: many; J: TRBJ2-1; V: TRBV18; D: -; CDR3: CASSPPERSYNEQFF; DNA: TGTGCCAGCTCACCACCGGAGAGGTCCTACAATGAGCAGTTCTTC
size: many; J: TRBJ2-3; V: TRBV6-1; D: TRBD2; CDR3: CASSDRLAGFTDTQYF; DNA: TGTGCCAGCAGTGACCGACTAGCGGGATTCACAGATACGCAGTATTTT
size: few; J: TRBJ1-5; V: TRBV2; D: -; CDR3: CASSEWDYSNQPQHF; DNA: TGTGCCAGCAGTGAATGGGATTATAGCAATCAGCCCCAGCATTTT
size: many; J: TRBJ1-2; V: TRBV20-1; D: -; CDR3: CSAQGYGYTF; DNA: TGCAGTGCCCAGGGCTATGGCTACACCTTC
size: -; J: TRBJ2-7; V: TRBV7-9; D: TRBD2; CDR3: CASSLGTSGVGYEQYF; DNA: TGTGCCAGCAGCCTTGGGACTAGCGGGGTAGGATACGAGCAGTACTTC
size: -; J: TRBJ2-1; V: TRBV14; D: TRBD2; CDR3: CASSLGLAGGLIYNEQFF; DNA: TGTGCCAGCAGCCTCGGACTAGCGGGAGGGCTAATCTACAATGAGCAGTTCTTC
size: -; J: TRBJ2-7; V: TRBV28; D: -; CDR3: CASSPRGSRYEQYF; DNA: TGTGCCAGCAGTCCCCGGGGTAGTCGGTACGAGCAGTACTTC
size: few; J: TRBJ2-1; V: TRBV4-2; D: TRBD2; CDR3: CASSQISGSPTYNEQFF; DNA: TGTGCCAGCAGCCAAATTAGCGGGAGCCCCACATACAATGAGCAGTTCTTC
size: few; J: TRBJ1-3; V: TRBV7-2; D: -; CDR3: CASSSPTLSSGNTIYF; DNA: TGTGCCAGCAGCTCCCCGACTCTGAGCTCTGGAAACACCATATATTTT
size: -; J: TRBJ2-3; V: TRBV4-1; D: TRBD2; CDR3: CASSPRGSGGRADTQYF; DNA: TGCGCCAGCAGCCCCCGGGGTTCGGGGGGGCGCGCAGATACGCAGTATTTT
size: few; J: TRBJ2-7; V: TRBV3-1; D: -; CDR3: CASSQLQSNEQYF; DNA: TGTGCCAGCAGCCAATTACAGAGCAACGAGCAGTACTTC
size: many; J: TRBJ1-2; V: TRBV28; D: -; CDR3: CASSFPGAKIYGYTF; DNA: TGTGCCAGCAGTTTTCCGGGGGCGAAAATCTATGGCTACACCTTC
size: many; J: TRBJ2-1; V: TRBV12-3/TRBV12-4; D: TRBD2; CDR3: CASRGDGRNEQFF; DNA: TGTGCCAGCAGAGGGGACGGGAGGAATGAGCAGTTCTTC
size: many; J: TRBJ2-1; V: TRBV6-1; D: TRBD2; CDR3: CASSSLGSGRSNEQFF; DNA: TGTGCCAGCAGCTCTTTGGGTAGCGGGAGGAGTAATGAGCAGTTCTTC
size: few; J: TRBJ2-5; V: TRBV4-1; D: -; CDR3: CASSQAAGLQETQYF; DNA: TGCGCCAGCAGCCAAGCGGCCGGGCTCCAAGAGACCCAGTACTTC
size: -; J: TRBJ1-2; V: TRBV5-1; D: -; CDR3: CASSGQSYGYTF; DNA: TGCGCCAGCAGCGGACAGTCCTATGGCTACACCTTC
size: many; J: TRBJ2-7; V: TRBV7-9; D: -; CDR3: CASSTGYEQYF; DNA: TGTGCCAGCTCGACAGGCTACGAGCAGTACTTC
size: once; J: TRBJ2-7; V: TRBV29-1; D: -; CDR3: CSVFSRVEQYF; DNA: TGCAGCGTCTTCAGTCGCGTCGAGCAGTACTTC
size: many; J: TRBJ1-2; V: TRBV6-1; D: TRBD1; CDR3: CASSRRDRVEGYTF; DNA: TGTGCCAGCAGCCGAAGGGACAGGGTAGAGGGCTACACCTTC
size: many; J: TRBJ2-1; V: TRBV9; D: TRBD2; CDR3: CASSVGGLGNEQFF; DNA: TGTGCCAGCAGCGTAGGGGGACTAGGAAATGAGCAGTTCTTC
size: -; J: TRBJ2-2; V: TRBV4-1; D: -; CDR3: CASSQPPQDTNTGELFF; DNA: TGCGCCAGCAGCCAACCCCCTCAGGATACTAACACCGGGGAGCTGTTTTTT
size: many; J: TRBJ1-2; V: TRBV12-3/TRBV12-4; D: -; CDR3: CASSLADISNYGYTF; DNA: TGTGCCAGCAGTTTAGCGGACATCTCTAACTATGGCTACACCTTC
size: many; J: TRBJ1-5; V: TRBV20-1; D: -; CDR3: CSAVGGPQPQHF; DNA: TGCAGTGCGGTTGGAGGTCCCCAGCCCCAGCATTTT
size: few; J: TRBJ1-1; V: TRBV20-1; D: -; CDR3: CSLPTGNTEAFF; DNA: TGCAGCCTCCCTACAGGGAACACTGAAGCTTTCTTT
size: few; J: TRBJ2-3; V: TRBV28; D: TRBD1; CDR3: CASSPDRVPDTQYF; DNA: TGTGCCAGCAGTCCTGACAGGGTCCCAGATACGCAGTATTTT